This TCR beta chain emerged from a study of blood T cell repertoires in COVID-19. Germline loops: CDR1 MNHEY, CDR2 SMNVEV (reference sequence). Between the trimmed V and J ends, which lost 3 bases and 1 base, there was a span of 7 bases. This CDR3 is 14 amino acids long. Original analysis: Estimation of nucleated cell counts relied on the amplification of reference gene primers. Using immunoSEQ multiplex PCR, the repertoire was profiled, and TCRdb retains in-frame clones only, with some absent. That table supplies the V and J calls and clone size; D and trimming were determined from the DNA. The profile shows about 140,000 clones, 60% to 85% of them singletons.

The clonotype originates from a man in his fifties with active or convalescent COVID-19. Sequenced sample: peripheral blood. The chain carries TRBV27 and TRBJ1-3; D gene unclear. This CDR3 is CASSLSPSGNTIYF. CDR3 sequence (DNA): TGTGCCAGCAGTTTGAGCCCTTCTGGAAACACCATATATTTT.